This TCR beta chain was identified in a study of OX40 agonist ivuxolimab in advanced cancers. Study summary: Anti-PD-1, anti-PD-L1 or anti-CTLA-4 therapy given earlier was allowed, and approximately 43% had some. Three patients, one with hepatocellular carcinoma and two with cutaneous melanoma, achieved partial responses.

Comment on this clone: Its target is unknown.

Sequenced by immunoSEQ multiplex PCR; TCRdb stores in-frame clones only, minus some. The sample includes about 150,000 clones, roughly 94% of them seen just once. The CDR3 is 15 residues long. V lost 4 bases to trimming and J lost 7 bases, with 21 bases between them. Germline-derived CDR1 and CDR2 are SGHRS and YFSETQ. Study-wide results and limits: Clonal expansion was among the lowest in partial responders at 0.1-3.0 mg/kg, especially CD8+. Both CD4+ and CD8+ T cell populations in blood had undergone clonal expansion by week 6 at 0.1 to 3.0 mg/kg.

Sequenced here: CD4+ or CD8+ T cells sorted from blood, sampled in a trial of the OX40 agonist ivuxolimab. The origin of this receptor is an adult with an advanced solid tumor such as melanoma, head and neck, liver or kidney cancer. The chain uses TRBV5-1 and TRBJ2-7; D possibly corresponds to TRBD2 (7 bases). This CDR3 is CASSPIEGGAWEQYF. CDR3 nucleotides: TGCGCCAGCAGCCCCATCGAGGGGGGGGCCTGGGAGCAGTACTTC.